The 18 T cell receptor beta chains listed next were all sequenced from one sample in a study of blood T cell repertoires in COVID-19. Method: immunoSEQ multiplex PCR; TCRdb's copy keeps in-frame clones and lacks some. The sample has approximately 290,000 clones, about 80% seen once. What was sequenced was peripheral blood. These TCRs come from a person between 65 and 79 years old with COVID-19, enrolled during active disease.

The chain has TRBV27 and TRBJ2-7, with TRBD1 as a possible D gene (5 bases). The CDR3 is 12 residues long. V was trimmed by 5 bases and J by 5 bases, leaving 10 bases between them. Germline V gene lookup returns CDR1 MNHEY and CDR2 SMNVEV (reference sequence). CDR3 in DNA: TGTGCCAGCAGTCTGCTAGGGGACGAGCAGTACTTC. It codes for CASSLLGDEQYF.

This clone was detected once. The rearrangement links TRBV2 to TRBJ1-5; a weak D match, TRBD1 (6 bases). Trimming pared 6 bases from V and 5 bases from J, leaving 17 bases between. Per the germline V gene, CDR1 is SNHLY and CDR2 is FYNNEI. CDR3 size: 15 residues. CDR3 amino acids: CASSPGGGADQPQHF. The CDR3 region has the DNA TGTGCCAGCAGCCCCGGGGGGGGCGCAGATCAGCCCCAGCATTTT.

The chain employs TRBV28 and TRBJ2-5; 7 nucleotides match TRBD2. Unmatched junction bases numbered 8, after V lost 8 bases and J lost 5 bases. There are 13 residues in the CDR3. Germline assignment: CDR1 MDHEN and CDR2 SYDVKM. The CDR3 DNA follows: TGTGCCAGCCAAGCGGGACCTAAGGAGACCCAGTACTTC. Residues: CASQAGPKETQYF. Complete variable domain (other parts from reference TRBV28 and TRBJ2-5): DVKVTQSSRYLVKRTGEKVFLECVQDMDHENMFWYRQDPGLGLRLIYFSYDVKMKEKGDIPEGYSVSREKKERFSLILESASTNQTSMYLCASQAGPKETQYFGPGTRLLVL.

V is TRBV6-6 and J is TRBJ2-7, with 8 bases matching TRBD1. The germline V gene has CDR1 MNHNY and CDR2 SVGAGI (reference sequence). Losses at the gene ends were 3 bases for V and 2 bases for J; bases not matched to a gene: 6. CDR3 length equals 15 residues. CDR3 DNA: TGTGCCAGCAGTTATGGCAGGGGGCTCCCCTACGAGCAGTACTTC. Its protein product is CASSYGRGLPYEQYF.

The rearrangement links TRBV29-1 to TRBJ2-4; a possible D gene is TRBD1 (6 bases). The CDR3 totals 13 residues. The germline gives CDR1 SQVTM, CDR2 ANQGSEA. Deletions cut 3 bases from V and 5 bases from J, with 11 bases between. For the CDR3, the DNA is TGCAGCGTTGAGACGGACAGAGAAAACATTCAGTACTTC. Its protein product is CSVETDRENIQYF.

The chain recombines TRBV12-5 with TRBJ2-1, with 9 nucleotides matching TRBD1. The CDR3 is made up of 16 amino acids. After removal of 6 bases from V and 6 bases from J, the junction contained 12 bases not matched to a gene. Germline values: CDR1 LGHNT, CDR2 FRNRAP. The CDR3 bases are TGTGCTAGTGGAAGCAGCGGGACAGGGTTTTTCAATGAGCAGTTCTTC. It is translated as CASGSSGTGFFNEQFF.

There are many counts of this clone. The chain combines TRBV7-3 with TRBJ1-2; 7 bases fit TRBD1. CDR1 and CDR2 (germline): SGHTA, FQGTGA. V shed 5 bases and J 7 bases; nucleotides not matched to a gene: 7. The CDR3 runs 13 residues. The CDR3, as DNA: TGTGCCAGCAGCCCAGGGACAGTCGGTGGCTACACCTTC. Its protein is CASSPGTVGGYTF.

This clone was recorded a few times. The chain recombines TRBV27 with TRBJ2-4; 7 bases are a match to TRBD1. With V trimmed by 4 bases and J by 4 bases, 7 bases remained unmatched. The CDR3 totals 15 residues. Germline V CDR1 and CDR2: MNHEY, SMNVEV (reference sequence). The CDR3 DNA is TGTGCCAGCAGTTCTCAGGGGGTGGGAAAAAACATTCAGTACTTC. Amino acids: CASSSQGVGKNIQYF.

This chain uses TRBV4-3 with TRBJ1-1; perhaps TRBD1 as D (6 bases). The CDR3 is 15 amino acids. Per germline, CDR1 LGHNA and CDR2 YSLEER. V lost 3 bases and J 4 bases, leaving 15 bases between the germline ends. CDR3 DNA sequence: TGCGCCAGCAGCCAGGGGACACAGCAGGGCACTGAAGCTTTCTTT. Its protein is CASSQGTQQGTEAFF.

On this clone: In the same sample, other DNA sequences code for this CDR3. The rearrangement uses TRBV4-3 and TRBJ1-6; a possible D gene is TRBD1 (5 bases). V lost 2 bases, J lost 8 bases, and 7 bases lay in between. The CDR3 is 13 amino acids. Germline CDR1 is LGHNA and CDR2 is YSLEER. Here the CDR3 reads CASSQTGDSPLHF. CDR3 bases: TGCGCCAGCAGCCAAACGGGGGATTCACCCCTCCACTTT.

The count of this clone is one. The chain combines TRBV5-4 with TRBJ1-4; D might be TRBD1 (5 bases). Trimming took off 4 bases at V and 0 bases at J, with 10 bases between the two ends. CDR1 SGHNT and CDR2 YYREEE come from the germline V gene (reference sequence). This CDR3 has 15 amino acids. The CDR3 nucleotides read TGTGCCAGCAGCCTTCCGGGGGCAACTAATGAAAAACTGTTTTTT. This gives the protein CASSLPGATNEKLFF.

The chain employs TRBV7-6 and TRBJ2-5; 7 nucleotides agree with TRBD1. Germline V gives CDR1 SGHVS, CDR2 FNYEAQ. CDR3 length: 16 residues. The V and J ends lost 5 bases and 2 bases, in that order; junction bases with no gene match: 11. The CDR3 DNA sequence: TGTGCCAGCAGCCCTAGTCCGGGACAGACTCAAGAGACCCAGTACTTC. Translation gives CASSPSPGQTQETQYF.

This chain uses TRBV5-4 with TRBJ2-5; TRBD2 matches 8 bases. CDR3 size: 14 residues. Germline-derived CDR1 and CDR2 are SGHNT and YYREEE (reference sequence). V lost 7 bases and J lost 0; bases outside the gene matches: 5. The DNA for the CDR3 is TGTGCCAGCGGCGGGGGGCTATACCAAGAGACCCAGTACTTC. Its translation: CASGGGLYQETQYF.

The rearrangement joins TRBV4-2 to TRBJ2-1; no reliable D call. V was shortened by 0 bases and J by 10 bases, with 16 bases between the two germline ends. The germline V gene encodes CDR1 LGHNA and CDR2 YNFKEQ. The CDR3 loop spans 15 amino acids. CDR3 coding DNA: TGTGCCAGCAGCCAAGATCTAGGTTCGCATACGGAGCAGTTCTTC. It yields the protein CASSQDLGSHTEQFF.

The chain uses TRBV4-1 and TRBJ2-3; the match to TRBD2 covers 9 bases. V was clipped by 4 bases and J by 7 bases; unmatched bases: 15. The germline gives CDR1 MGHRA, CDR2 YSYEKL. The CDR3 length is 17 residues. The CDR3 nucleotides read TGCGCCAGCAGCCCAACGGAGGCTAGCGGGGCCTTTTATACGCAGTATTTT. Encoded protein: CASSPTEASGAFYTQYF.

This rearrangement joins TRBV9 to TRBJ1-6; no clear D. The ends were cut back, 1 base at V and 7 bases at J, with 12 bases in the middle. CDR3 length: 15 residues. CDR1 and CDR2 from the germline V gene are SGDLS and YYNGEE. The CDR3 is CASSVSTPGNSPLHF. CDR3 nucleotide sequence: TGTGCCAGCAGCGTATCTACCCCGGGGAATTCACCCCTCCACTTT.

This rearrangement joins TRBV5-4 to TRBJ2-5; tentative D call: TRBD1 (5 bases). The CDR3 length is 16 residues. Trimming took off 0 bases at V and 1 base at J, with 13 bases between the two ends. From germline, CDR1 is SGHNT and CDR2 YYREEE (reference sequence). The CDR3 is CASSLARTRSQETQYF. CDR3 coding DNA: TGTGCCAGCAGCTTGGCGCGGACAAGGAGCCAAGAGACCCAGTACTTC. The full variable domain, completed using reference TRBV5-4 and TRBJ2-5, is ETGVTQSPTHLIKTRGQQVTLRCSSQSGHNTVSWYQQALGQGPQFIFQYYREEENGRGNFPPRFSGLQFPNYSSELNVNALELDDSALYLCASSLARTRSQETQYFGPGTRLLVL.

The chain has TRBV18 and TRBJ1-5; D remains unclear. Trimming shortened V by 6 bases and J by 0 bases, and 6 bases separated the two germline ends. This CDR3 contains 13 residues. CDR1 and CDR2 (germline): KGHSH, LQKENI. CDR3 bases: TGTGCCAGCTCGCTAAATAGCAATCAGCCCCAGCATTTT. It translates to CASSLNSNQPQHF.